The source of this T cell receptor (beta chain) is a study of cytomegalovirus exposure and HLA in healthy donors. Study in general: The Caucasian-associated ancestry cluster contained 75% to 85% of the 398 genotyped donors. Study findings and constraints: Presence/absence analysis assumed near-uniform sequencing depth across donors. In a later analysis, donors in an Asian-associated ancestry cluster reportedly had fewer N-insertions in productive TCRs than the cohort mean.

The PCR employed 60 Vbeta primers together with 13 Jbeta primers. Profiled with immunoSEQ multiplex PCR; TCRdb holds only in-frame clones, not every one. The sample carries roughly 100,000 clones, about three quarters recorded once. In the case of this clone: The antigen is unknown.

This CDR3 is 15 amino acids long. Germline CDR1 reads SEHNR; CDR2 reads FQNEAQ (reference sequence). V shed 5 bases and J 5 bases; nucleotides not matched to a gene: 3. This clonotype originated in a boy aged 5 to 17 in good health and CMV-seronegative. V gene TRBV7-9 combines with J gene TRBJ2-3; 14 nucleotides line up with TRBD2. The sequenced sample was PBMCs. CDR3: CASSGGLAGGDTQYF. As DNA, the CDR3 is TGTGCCAGCAGCGGCGGACTAGCGGGAGGAGATACGCAGTATTTT.